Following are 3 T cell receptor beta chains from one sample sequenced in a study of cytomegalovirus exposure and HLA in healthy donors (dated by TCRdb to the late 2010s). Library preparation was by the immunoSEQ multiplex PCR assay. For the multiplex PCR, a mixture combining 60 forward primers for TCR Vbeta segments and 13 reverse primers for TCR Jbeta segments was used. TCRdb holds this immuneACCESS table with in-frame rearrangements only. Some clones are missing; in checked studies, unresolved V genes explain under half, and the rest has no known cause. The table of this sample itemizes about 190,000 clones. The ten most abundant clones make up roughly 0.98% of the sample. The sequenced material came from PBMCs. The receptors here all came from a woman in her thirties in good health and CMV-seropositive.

The CDR3 nucleotides are TGTGCCAGTAGTATACGTCCTCCAGGAACAGGGAGGGGCGGCTACACCTTC. This encodes CASSIRPPGTGRGGYTF. The chain couples TRBV19 to TRBJ1-2, with D perhaps matching TRBD1 (6 bases). V was shortened by 2 bases and J by 8 bases, with 24 bases between the two germline ends. The CDR3 contains 17 residues. The germline V gene has CDR1 LNHDA and CDR2 SQIVND (reference sequence).

The CDR3 sequence: CASSYSGGSGNEQFF. The CDR3 DNA reads as TGTGCCAGCAGTTACTCAGGGGGCAGTGGGAATGAGCAGTTCTTC. This sequence joins TRBV6-5 and TRBJ2-1; 7 positions match TRBD1. Per the germline V gene, CDR1 is MNHEY and CDR2 is SVGAGI. V shed 0 bases, J shed 7 bases, and the junction held 6 bases outside the gene matches. The CDR3 covers 15 residues.

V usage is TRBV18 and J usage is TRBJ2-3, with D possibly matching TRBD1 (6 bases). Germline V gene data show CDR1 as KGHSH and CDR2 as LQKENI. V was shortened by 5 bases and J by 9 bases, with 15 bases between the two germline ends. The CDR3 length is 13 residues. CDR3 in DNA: TGTGCCAGCTCAAGTTCGACAGGACGAACGCAGTATTTT. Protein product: CASSSSTGRTQYF.